These 18 T cell receptor beta chains originate from one sample sequenced in a study of T-cell reconstitution after alpha-beta-depleted transplantation in children. Unique molecular identifiers were incorporated when the TCRbeta library was constructed. TCRdb re-derived calls from the PCR reads in MiXCR, one entry per CDR3 protein. The table lists some 80,000 distinct CDR3 sequences, around a sixth of them singletons. The sample in question was PBMCs, mostly from graft donor cells, obtained 360 days after TCRalphabeta/CD19-depleted stem cell transplant. The receptors originated from a male patient between 2 and 9 years old who had a stem cell transplant for acute lymphoblastic leukemia, so the T cells may come from the graft donor.

This clonotype was seen a handful of times. The rearrangement uses TRBV20-1 and TRBJ2-4, with D uncertain. V shed 4 bases and J shed 2 bases, with 9 bases lying between them. This CDR3 has 13 amino acids. The germline gives CDR1 DFQATT, CDR2 SNEGSKA (reference sequence). The CDR3, as DNA: TGCAGTGCTATGTCGATGACCAAAAACATTCAGTACTTC. Translating it yields CSAMSMTKNIQYF.

Only a few counts were recorded for this clonotype. V is TRBV9 and J is TRBJ2-2, with D uncertain. This CDR3 spans 14 amino acids. V was pared by 2 bases and J by 6 bases, with 11 bases between. The germline V gene has CDR1 SGDLS and CDR2 YYNGEE. CDR3 protein: CASSVAPMAGELFF. The CDR3 region has the DNA TGTGCCAGCAGCGTCGCTCCAATGGCCGGGGAGCTGTTTTTT.

The chain recombines TRBV5-6 with TRBJ1-1; D perhaps matches TRBD1 (6 bases). The CDR3 extends over 16 amino acids. Trimming took 5 bases from V and 1 from J, leaving 18 bases between them. Germline CDR1 is SGHDT and CDR2 is YYEEEE. The DNA of the CDR3 is TGTGCCAGCAGACCGACAGGCCCGCACAGGAACACTGAAGCTTTCTTT. This translates into CASRPTGPHRNTEAFF.

This chain connects TRBV11-2 to TRBJ2-7; unclear D gene. Germline CDR1 and CDR2: SGHAT and FQNNGV. This CDR3 spans 14 amino acids. With 0 bases removed from V and 3 bases from J, the gap between germline ends came to 9 bases. DNA of the CDR3: TGTGCCAGCAGCTTAGATTCCCCCAACTACGAGCAGTACTTC. Amino acids: CASSLDSPNYEQYF.

This chain links TRBV4-2 with TRBJ2-5; D gene ambiguous. The CDR3 runs to 16 residues. Per germline, CDR1 LGHNA and CDR2 YNFKEQ. The V end was cut by 1 base, the J end by 2 bases, with 14 bases between. The CDR3 spells CASSQVGPSVQETQYF. As DNA, the CDR3 is TGTGCCAGCAGCCAAGTGGGCCCGTCGGTACAAGAGACCCAGTACTTC.

The V and J genes are TRBV30 and TRBJ2-1; D may be TRBD1 (6 bases). Trimming removed 1 base from V and 4 bases from J, with 20 bases in between. Germline V gene data show CDR1 as GTSNPN and CDR2 as SVGIG (reference sequence). CDR3 size: 17 residues. The CDR3 coding sequence is TGTGCCTGGAGTGCCTTTGATATTTGGACAGCTTACAATGAGCAGTTCTTC. Its translation: CAWSAFDIWTAYNEQFF.

This clonotype was recorded many times. The junction departs from germline at one end; a sequencing error may be responsible. This chain links TRBV7-8 with TRBJ2-7, with 11 bases lining up with TRBD2. This CDR3 is built from 18 residues. Per the germline V gene, CDR1 is SGHVS and CDR2 is FQNEAQ. The DNA for the CDR3 is TGTGCCAGCAGCTCAGGGGTAGCGGGAGGGCCGGGCTCCAACGAGCAGTACTTC. Translating gives CASSSGVAGGPGSNEQYF.

V gene TRBV7-9 combines with J gene TRBJ2-7; 8 bases fit TRBD1. Trimming at V came to 5 bases and at J to 6 bases, leaving 18 bases not matched to a gene. The CDR3 is made up of 17 amino acids. Germline V gene sequence: CDR1 SEHNR, CDR2 FQNEAQ (reference sequence). DNA of the CDR3: TGTGCCAGCAGCCTGACAGGGGTTTATGAGAGAGGGGGCGAGCAGTACTTC. It codes for CASSLTGVYERGGEQYF.

The chain couples TRBV9 to TRBJ2-1; 11 nucleotides line up with TRBD2. The V gene's germline CDR1 is SGDLS and CDR2 YYNGEE. This CDR3 region has 14 residues. V was clipped by 6 bases and J by 10 bases; unmatched bases: 9. For the CDR3, the DNA is TGTGCCAGCACTGAACTAGCGGGAGTAGGGGAGCAGTTCTTC. As protein: CASTELAGVGEQFF.

This clonotype appeared many times. The chain carries TRBV24-1 and TRBJ2-1; a weak D match, TRBD2 (6 bases). The germline V gene has CDR1 KGHDR and CDR2 SFDVKD. The CDR3 sequence is 14 residues long. V lost 3 bases and J 5 bases, leaving 10 bases between the germline ends. Here the CDR3 reads CATSDHPGDNEQFF. As DNA, the CDR3 is TGTGCCACCAGTGATCACCCGGGGGACAATGAGCAGTTCTTC.

The chain employs TRBV12-3 or TRBV12-4 and TRBJ1-5, with TRBD1 as a possible D gene (6 bases). This CDR3 contains 14 residues. Trimming removed 6 bases from V and 3 bases from J, with 12 bases in between. CDR3 bases: TGTGCCAGCAGCCCTGACAGGTTCAATCAGCCCCAGCATTTT. Translating it yields CASSPDRFNQPQHF.

The V call is TRBV6-5, the J call TRBJ2-3; D remains ambiguous. This CDR3 has 11 amino acids. Germline V gene data show CDR1 as MNHEY and CDR2 as SVGAGI. Deletions cut 6 bases from V and 6 bases from J, with 7 bases between. The CDR3 DNA reads TGTGCCAGCAGGAAGATGGATACGCAGTATTTT. It is translated as CASRKMDTQYF.

This clonotype was seen a few times. The CDR3 here is CASSLWLAGDEQYF. As DNA, the CDR3 is TGTGCCAGCAGTTTGTGGCTAGCGGGAGACGAGCAGTACTTC. V gene TRBV12-3 or TRBV12-4 combines with J gene TRBJ2-7; 10 bases map to TRBD2. The CDR3 covers 14 residues. Trimming at V came to 3 bases and at J to 5 bases, leaving 4 bases not matched to a gene.

This clonotype has only a few counts. The V gene is TRBV12-3 or TRBV12-4, the J gene TRBJ2-5; TRBD1 might be the D (6 bases). Trimming removed 3 bases at V and 1 base at J, with 12 bases between. CDR3 length equals 15 residues. DNA of the CDR3: TGTGCCAGCAGTTTGCGGCAGGGGATCCAAGAGACCCAGTACTTC. It is translated as CASSLRQGIQETQYF.

V and J are TRBV6-1 and TRBJ2-2; D is tentatively TRBD1 or TRBD2 (5 bases each). CDR3 length equals 14 residues. Trimming removed 2 bases at V and 4 bases at J, with 8 bases between. Germline CDR1 MNHNS, CDR2 SASEGT. The CDR3 here is CASSEWGTTGELFF. CDR3 nucleotides: TGTGCCAGCAGTGAATGGGGGACCACCGGGGAGCTGTTTTTT.

This clonotype was counted a few times. The V and J genes are TRBV24-1 and TRBJ2-7, with D possibly matching TRBD1 (6 bases). The V and J ends lost 1 base and 5 bases respectively, with 8 bases between them. The length of the CDR3 is 13 residues. Germline lookup yields CDR1 KGHDR and CDR2 SFDVKD. CDR3 in amino acids: CATSDFNRDEQYF. DNA for the CDR3: TGTGCCACCAGTGATTTCAACAGGGACGAGCAGTACTTC.

This rearrangement joins TRBV7-9 to TRBJ2-7; a possible D gene is TRBD1 (6 bases). Germline V gene sequence: CDR1 SEHNR, CDR2 FQNEAQ (reference sequence). V lost 5 bases and J 2 bases, leaving 10 bases between the germline ends. The CDR3 loop spans 13 amino acids. The CDR3 sequence: CASSTGQTYEQYF. CDR3 DNA: TGTGCCAGCAGCACAGGACAGACCTACGAGCAGTACTTC.

At least ten counts were recorded for this clonotype. This chain connects TRBV12-3 or TRBV12-4 to TRBJ2-7; possibly TRBD2 for D (6 bases). The length of the CDR3 is 17 residues. Trimming took off 3 bases at V and 2 bases at J, with 20 bases between the two ends. The DNA of the CDR3 is TGTGCCAGCAGTTTTATTTTGGGGGGAACATCTCCCTACGAGCAGTACTTC. This codes for CASSFILGGTSPYEQYF.